This T cell receptor (beta chain) was recovered during a study of blood T cell repertoires in COVID-19. Across the whole study: T cells, B-cell-depleted T cells, or PBMCs supplied cDNA or gDNA.

Original processing methods: The assay estimated nucleated cells by amplifying reference gene primers. Generated by immunoSEQ multiplex PCR, the TCRdb table keeps only in-frame clones and is missing some. V and J calls and clone size are those listed in that table; D and trimming were worked out from the DNA. The repertoire holds some 400,000 clones, with about 89% as singletons. Patients of the Seattle cohort, enrolled during active infection, were followed longitudinally. Material: peripheral blood. The clonotype comes from a woman younger than 45 with COVID-19, enrolled during active disease.

The CDR3 region has the DNA TGTGCCAGCAGTGACCCTCCCGAAGGGGAAGAGACCCAGTACTTC. Translating it yields CASSDPPEGEETQYF. The chain combines TRBV2 with TRBJ2-5; D is perhaps TRBD1 (5 bases). Germline CDR1 SNHLY, CDR2 FYNNEI. This CDR3 is 15 amino acids long. The V and J ends lost 3 bases and 3 bases respectively, with 14 bases between them.